What follows is one T cell receptor beta chain and its context. The data stem from a study of Tregs in tolerant kidney transplant recipients. TCRdb's table, derived via immunoSEQ multiplex PCR, lists solely in-frame clones and lacks some. The table records tens of thousands of clones, approximately 91% of them present only once. V was pared by 4 bases and J by 8 bases, with 2 bases of the junction left unmatched. The CDR3 loop spans 15 amino acids. Per germline, CDR1 LNHDA and CDR2 SQIVND (reference sequence). The source material was CD4+ T cells from blood, sampled before the transplant. The sequence came from a human donor who received a combined kidney and bone marrow transplant. V is TRBV19 and J is TRBJ2-1; 16 nucleotides align to TRBD2. CDR3 in amino acids: CASSSGTSGRDEQFF. CDR3 in DNA: TGTGCCAGTAGTAGCGGGACTAGCGGGAGGGATGAGCAGTTCTTC.